Below are 12 T cell receptor beta chains sequenced from a single sample in a study of a mutant IDH1 vaccine in newly diagnosed glioma. Time point defined: week 11, during vaccination. Doses consisted of 300 ug of mutant IDH1 20-mer peptide each, paired with topical imiquimod. For these receptors, no antigen is known. TCRdb's copy holds only in-frame clones and misses some; the assay was immunoSEQ multiplex PCR. The repertoire holds about 40,000 clones, with less than 90% as singletons. This specimen was PBMCs, taken from a glioma patient whose treatment included an IDH1 peptide vaccine. Receptors were obtained from a man aged 35 to 55 with glioma.

V and J are TRBV15 and TRBJ2-4; TRBD1 or TRBD2 may be the D gene (5 bases each). V shed 5 bases and J shed 8 bases, with 13 bases lying between them. Per germline, CDR1 LNHNV and CDR2 YYDKDF (reference sequence). The CDR3 loop spans 13 amino acids. CDR3 sequence reads: CATSARDRDIQYF. The CDR3 nucleotides read TGTGCCACCAGCGCCCGGGACCGGGACATTCAGTACTTC.

This sequence joins TRBV27 and TRBJ2-1, with unresolved D. With 4 bases removed from V and 4 bases from J, the gap between germline ends came to 11 bases. CDR3 length equals 14 residues. Looked up from germline, CDR1 is MNHEY and CDR2 is SMNVEV (reference sequence). In DNA form, the CDR3 reads TGTGCCAGCAGTTCCTCACGACGGTACAATGAGCAGTTCTTC. Translation gives CASSSSRRYNEQFF.

This chain links TRBV29-1 with TRBJ2-3, with 12 bases that match TRBD2. The CDR3 has 14 residues. With 4 bases clipped from V and 5 bases from J, the junction kept 4 bases outside the gene matches. Germline CDR1 reads SQVTM; CDR2 reads ANQGSEA. The CDR3: CSVGTSGNRDTQYF. As DNA, the CDR3 is TGCAGCGTTGGGACTAGCGGGAATCGAGATACGCAGTATTTT.

V and J are TRBV10-3 and TRBJ2-7, with D perhaps matching TRBD1 (5 bases). The CDR3 loop spans 14 amino acids. V was clipped by 2 bases and J by 4 bases, with 12 bases between them. The germline V gene has CDR1 ENHRY and CDR2 SYGVKD. The CDR3 spells CAISEDPGWYEQYF. The CDR3 nucleotides read TGTGCCATCAGTGAGGACCCAGGGTGGTACGAGCAGTACTTC.

Only a few counts were recorded for this clone. CDR3 protein: CASSRTRVDTGELFF. CDR3 in DNA: TGTGCCAGCAGCCGAACTAGGGTCGACACCGGGGAGCTGTTTTTT. The chain joins TRBV7-3 to TRBJ2-2; D may be TRBD2 (5 bases). CDR3 length: 15 residues. The germline V gene has CDR1 SGHTA and CDR2 FQGTGA. V was shortened by 5 bases and J by 3 bases, with 13 bases between the two germline ends.

V gene TRBV5-1 combines with J gene TRBJ2-1; possibly TRBD1 for D (5 bases). V was pared by 0 bases and J by 0 bases, with 10 bases between. CDR3 length: 16 residues. Per the germline V gene, CDR1 is SGHRS and CDR2 is YFSETQ. The CDR3 coding sequence is TGCGCCAGCAGCTTGGATAAGGGGCGCTCCTACAATGAGCAGTTCTTC. Its protein product is CASSLDKGRSYNEQFF.

This chain links TRBV9 with TRBJ2-3; D remains unclear. This CDR3 has 13 amino acids. Per germline, CDR1 SGDLS and CDR2 YYNGEE. V was trimmed by 4 bases and J by 7 bases, leaving 13 bases between them. The CDR3 DNA reads TGTGCCAGCAGCCCCCCCTGGGATCATACGCAGTATTTT. Translating gives CASSPPWDHTQYF.

CDR3 bases: TGCAGCGTTGTAAGTAGGGACAGGGAGCGAATAACCTACGAGCAGTACTTC. It yields the protein CSVVSRDRERITYEQYF. The V gene is TRBV29-1, the J gene TRBJ2-7, with 9 nucleotides matching TRBD1. J gave up 2 bases and V 4 bases, and 15 bases lay outside the gene matches. The CDR3 has 17 residues. CDR1 is SQVTM and CDR2 is ANQGSEA in the germline V gene.

The CDR3 coding sequence is TGTGCCAGCAGCTTCAGACCGGGACAAAGGGCGGGAAAAGCCTACGAGCAGTACTTC. As protein: CASSFRPGQRAGKAYEQYF. The chain carries TRBV7-2 and TRBJ2-7; the D gene could be TRBD1 or TRBD2 (6 bases each). Trimming took off 3 bases at V and 2 bases at J, with 26 bases between the two ends. The CDR3 has 19 residues. From germline, CDR1 is SGHTA and CDR2 FQGNSA.

V and J are TRBV7-2 and TRBJ2-7, with D perhaps TRBD2 (5 bases). The CDR3 spans 14 residues. Germline assignment: CDR1 SGHTA and CDR2 FQGNSA. The V end lost 6 bases, the J end lost 6 bases, and 18 bases lay between the germline ends. CDR3 region: CASSSPGSVGEQYF. In nucleotides, the CDR3 is TGTGCCAGCAGTTCCCCGGGATCAGTAGGCGAGCAGTACTTC.

The V gene is TRBV19, the J gene TRBJ1-3; D might be TRBD1 (6 bases). V was trimmed by 6 bases and J by 2 bases, leaving 8 bases between them. Germline loops: CDR1 LNHDA, CDR2 SQIVND (reference sequence). The CDR3 is 13 residues long. CDR3 DNA sequence: TGTGCCAGTAGCAGGACAGCTGGAAACACCATATATTTT. Its translation: CASSRTAGNTIYF.

The V call is TRBV9, the J call TRBJ1-2; 7 positions agree with TRBD1. This CDR3 has 14 residues. Germline V gives CDR1 SGDLS, CDR2 YYNGEE. V gave up 0 bases and J gave up 3 bases; unmatched junction bases: 2. Here the CDR3 DNA reads TGTGCCAGCAGCGTAGCTACAGGGGACTATGGCTACACCTTC. Translation: CASSVATGDYGYTF.